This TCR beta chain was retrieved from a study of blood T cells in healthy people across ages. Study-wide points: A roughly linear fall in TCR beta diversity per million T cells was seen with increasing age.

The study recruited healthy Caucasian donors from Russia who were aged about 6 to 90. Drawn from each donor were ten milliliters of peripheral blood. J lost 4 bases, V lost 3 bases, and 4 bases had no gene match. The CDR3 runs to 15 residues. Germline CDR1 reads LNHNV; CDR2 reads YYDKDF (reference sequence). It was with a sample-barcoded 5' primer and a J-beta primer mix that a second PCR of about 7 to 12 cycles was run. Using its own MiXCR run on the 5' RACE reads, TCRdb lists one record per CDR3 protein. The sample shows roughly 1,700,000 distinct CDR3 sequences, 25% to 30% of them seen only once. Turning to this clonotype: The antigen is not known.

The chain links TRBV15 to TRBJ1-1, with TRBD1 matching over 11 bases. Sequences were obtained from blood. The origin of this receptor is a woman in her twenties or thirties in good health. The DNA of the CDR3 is TGTGCCACCAGCAGTGGGGGGACAGGGGGCACTGAAGCTTTCTTT. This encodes CATSSGGTGGTEAFF.